This T cell receptor (beta chain) originates from a study of blood T cell repertoires in COVID-19. At the level of the study: Both acute and convalescent COVID-19 samples were obtained from the United States, Italy and Spain. The analysed material was cDNA or gDNA that came from T cells, B-cell-depleted T cells, or PBMCs.

Sequencing was performed with immunoSEQ multiplex PCR; in TCRdb, only in-frame clones are kept and a portion is missing. Of about 670,000 clones listed, approximately 90% are singletons. CDR3 size: 14 residues. V dropped 5 bases and J dropped 5; count of bases not matched to a gene: 9. Germline V CDR1 and CDR2: SGHKS, YYEKEE (reference sequence). This TCR was recovered from a woman aged 18-35 years with acute or convalescent COVID-19. This chain joins TRBV5-5 and TRBJ2-5, with 7 bases matching TRBD1. The specimen was peripheral blood. Here the CDR3 reads CASRRSTGLETQYF. The CDR3 region has the DNA TGTGCCAGCAGACGGTCGACAGGGTTGGAGACCCAGTACTTC.